A single sample gave rise to the 28 T cell receptor beta chains below, sequenced in a study of cytomegalovirus exposure and HLA in healthy donors. The PCR was carried out with 60 Vbeta primers and 13 Jbeta primers. Profiling relied on immunoSEQ multiplex PCR, and the TCRdb table lists in-frame clones only, not all of them. The table lists about 120,000 clones, 15% to 19% of them singletons. Sequencing was done on a sample of PBMCs. These receptors were collected from a woman between 18 and 29 years old in good health and CMV-seronegative.

This clone occurred a few times. The chain links TRBV5-4 to TRBJ2-1; TRBD1 aligns across 9 bases. V gave up 4 bases and J gave up 6 bases; unmatched junction bases: 8. The CDR3 extends over 15 amino acids. Germline CDR1 is SGHNT and CDR2 is YYREEE (reference sequence). CDR3 sequence: CASSLPGQGVNEQFF. Written as DNA, the CDR3 is TGTGCCAGCAGCCTCCCGGGACAGGGAGTCAATGAGCAGTTCTTC.

This chain links TRBV7-7 with TRBJ2-7, with 7 bases matching TRBD2. The CDR3 is 13 residues long. The V gene end was trimmed by 3 bases and the J gene end by 1 base; junction bases not matched to a gene: 0. Germline loops: CDR1 SSHAT, CDR2 FNYEAQ (reference sequence). The CDR3 loop is CASSLRGSYEQYF. The CDR3 DNA reads TGTGCCAGCAGCTTGCGGGGGTCCTACGAGCAGTACTTC.

The chain joins TRBV4-3 to TRBJ2-5, with 12 bases aligning to TRBD2. The CDR3 totals 15 residues. The ends lost 5 bases at V and 1 base at J; junction bases unmatched: 2. The germline gives CDR1 LGHNA, CDR2 YSLEER. The CDR3, as DNA: TGCGCCAGCAGCAGGGGACTAGCGGGCCAAGAGACCCAGTACTTC. Its protein is CASSRGLAGQETQYF.

This clone was detected a few times. The V call is TRBV6-1, the J call TRBJ2-7, with TRBD2 identical over 7 bases. This CDR3 is 16 amino acids long. Germline values: CDR1 MNHNS, CDR2 SASEGT. The V gene end was trimmed by 1 base and the J gene end by 0 bases; junction bases not matched to a gene: 6. CDR3 sequence (DNA): TGTGCCAGCAGTGAAGATGGGGGAGGGCCCTCCTACGAGCAGTACTTC. The encoded protein is CASSEDGGGPSYEQYF.

The chain carries TRBV29-1 and TRBJ1-6; TRBD1 is a possible D gene (5 bases). CDR3 length: 15 amino acids. V dropped 7 bases and J dropped 7 bases, with 20 bases sitting between them. Germline-derived CDR1 and CDR2 are SQVTM and ANQGSEA. As DNA, the CDR3 is TGCAGCGGCACAGATGGGGGGACGGGGAATTCACCCCTCCACTTT. This gives the protein CSGTDGGTGNSPLHF.

This clone was counted only a few times. This chain connects TRBV6-5 to TRBJ2-1; D is ambiguous. Germline V gives CDR1 MNHEY, CDR2 SVGAGI. Trimming left V 6 bases short and J 10 bases short, with 13 bases between. CDR3 length: 12 residues. CDR3 residues: CASRPNSREQFF. CDR3 DNA: TGTGCCAGCAGACCGAATTCTAGGGAGCAGTTCTTC.

J is TRBJ2-1 and V is TRBV10-2, with 11 bases matching TRBD2. The CDR3 spans 15 residues. Germline V gene lookup returns CDR1 WSHSY and CDR2 SAAADI. V trimming: 6 bases; J trimming: 6 bases; junction bases outside the gene matches: 7. CDR3 loop: CASSKTSGVINEQFF. CDR3 in DNA: TGCGCCAGCAGCAAGACTAGCGGGGTGATCAATGAGCAGTTCTTC.

The J gene is TRBJ1-2, the V gene TRBV28; the D is unclear. The V and J ends lost 6 bases and 4 bases respectively, with 15 bases between them. The CDR3 consists of 14 residues. The germline gives CDR1 MDHEN, CDR2 SYDVKM. The CDR3 DNA follows: TGTGCCAGCAGACCCCTTAACCTACTCTATGGCTACACCTTC. Translating gives CASRPLNLLYGYTF.

As DNA, the CDR3 is TGCGCCAGCAGCCCGGACAGGGAGGGAGAGAACACTGAAGCTTTCTTT. Amino acid sequence: CASSPDREGENTEAFF. The chain joins TRBV5-1 to TRBJ1-1, with 8 bases that match TRBD1. CDR3 length equals 16 residues. Germline V CDR1 and CDR2: SGHRS, YFSETQ. The ends lost 4 bases at V and 1 base at J; junction bases unmatched: 9.

This clone was observed a few times. V usage is TRBV5-6 and J usage is TRBJ2-7; the D gene is possibly TRBD1 (5 bases). The CDR3 consists of 13 residues. Trimming removed 0 bases from V and 5 bases from J, with 9 bases in between. CDR1 and CDR2 from the germline V gene are SGHDT and YYEEEE. The CDR3 loop reads CASSLAGPDEQYF. The CDR3 region has the DNA TGTGCCAGCAGCTTGGCAGGGCCCGACGAGCAGTACTTC.

The rearrangement uses TRBV9 and TRBJ2-3; 8 positions agree with TRBD2. Germline values: CDR1 SGDLS, CDR2 YYNGEE. V gave up 0 bases and J gave up 6 bases; unmatched junction bases: 12. CDR3 length equals 17 residues. CDR3 protein: CASSVAGLASAHDTQYF. The CDR3 DNA reads TGTGCCAGCAGCGTAGCAGGACTAGCTTCTGCACACGATACGCAGTATTTT.

This clone appeared a few times. The genes are TRBV11-1 and TRBJ2-5, with D hard to call. Germline values: CDR1 SGHAT, CDR2 FQDESV (reference sequence). The CDR3 loop spans 12 amino acids. V lost 5 bases and J lost 5, with 9 bases in between. In DNA form, the CDR3 reads TGTGCCAGCAGCCAAAATCGGGAGACCCAGTACTTC. This translates into CASSQNRETQYF.

The CDR3 loop is CASSLGTAEIYGYTF. The DNA for the CDR3 is TGCGCCAGCAGCTTGGGAACAGCGGAAATCTATGGCTACACCTTC. The V gene is TRBV5-1, the J gene TRBJ1-2, with unresolved D. V lost 0 bases, J lost 4 bases, and 13 bases lay in between. The germline V gene encodes CDR1 SGHRS and CDR2 YFSETQ. The CDR3 is made up of 15 amino acids. Looking up the rest from reference TRBV5-1 and TRBJ1-2 gives the full variable domain: KAGVTQTPRYLIKTRGQQVTLSCSPISGHRSVSWYQQTPGQGLQFLFEYFSETQRNKGNFPGRFSGRQFSNSRSEMNVSTLELGDSALYLCASSLGTAEIYGYTFGSGTRLTVV.

This clone has a count of ten or more. V and J are TRBV6-4 and TRBJ2-1; 7 bases line up with TRBD2. CDR3 size: 16 residues. The germline CDR1 and CDR2 sequences are MRHNA and SNTAGT. V shed 3 bases, J shed 4 bases, and the junction held 9 bases outside the gene matches. CDR3 nucleotide sequence: TGTGCCAGCAGTGAGGGAGGCGGGAGTGGTTACAATGAGCAGTTCTTC. Translation: CASSEGGGSGYNEQFF.

The chain recombines TRBV19 with TRBJ1-5; D not certain. V was pared by 7 bases and J by 2 bases, with 12 bases between. The CDR3 sequence is 14 residues long. Germline values: CDR1 LNHDA, CDR2 SQIVND (reference sequence). The DNA of the CDR3 is TGTGCCAGTAACTCCCCTGGTCGCAATCAGCCCCAGCATTTT. Its protein product is CASNSPGRNQPQHF.

The chain is built from TRBV23-1 and TRBJ1-6; perhaps TRBD1 as D (5 bases). TRBV23-1 is an ORF; its function is uncertain. V was cut by 5 bases and J by 8 bases, with 19 bases left in between. CDR3 length: 16 residues. The chain's CDR3 is CASSSCGGGRHSPLHF. In nucleotides, the CDR3 is TGCGCCAGCAGTTCTTGCGGGGGGGGTCGTCATTCACCCCTCCACTTT.

This clone was detected a few times. This rearrangement joins TRBV6-1 to TRBJ2-1; a possible D gene is TRBD2 (5 bases). The V and J ends lost 6 bases and 0 bases respectively, with 12 bases between them. CDR3 size: 15 residues. Per germline, CDR1 MNHNS and CDR2 SASEGT. CDR3 sequence: CASRDFLSSYNEQFF. CDR3 in DNA: TGTGCCAGCAGGGACTTCCTAAGCTCCTACAATGAGCAGTTCTTC.

This clone was counted between two and nine times. V and J are TRBV6-5 and TRBJ2-3, with D perhaps matching TRBD1 (6 bases). V was clipped by 5 bases and J by 4 bases, with 13 bases between them. CDR3 size: 14 residues. Germline values: CDR1 MNHEY, CDR2 SVGAGI. CDR3 DNA: TGTGCCAGCAGTCCCCAGGGGACGCCAGATACGCAGTATTTT. Its protein product is CASSPQGTPDTQYF.

This clone was recorded a few times. The gene calls are TRBV29-1 and TRBJ2-7, with TRBD1 identical over 9 bases. The CDR3 runs to 13 residues. The germline gives CDR1 SQVTM, CDR2 ANQGSEA. The J segment lost 3 bases and the V segment lost 7 bases, leaving 7 bases of the junction unmatched. DNA for the CDR3: TGCAGCGCAACAGGGGGCGCGGACTACGAGCAGTACTTC. As protein: CSATGGADYEQYF.

J is TRBJ1-5 and V is TRBV7-2; D perhaps matches TRBD1 (5 bases). V lost 2 bases, J lost 5 bases, and 19 bases lay in between. This CDR3 is 17 amino acids long. CDR1 is SGHTA, CDR2 FQGNSA, per germline. As DNA, the CDR3 is TGTGCCAGCAGCTTAAGTTTGGGGGGGAGCCTCCATCAGCCCCAGCATTTT. Translating gives CASSLSLGGSLHQPQHF.

The table lists this clone with a few counts. The chain combines TRBV6-5 with TRBJ1-1; perhaps TRBD1 as D (5 bases). V lost 6 bases and J lost 1, with 12 bases in between. Germline V gene data show CDR1 as MNHEY and CDR2 as SVGAGI. The CDR3 is 14 residues long. CDR3 protein: CASSYRQRNTEAFF. The CDR3 bases are TGTGCCAGCAGCTACCGACAGAGGAACACTGAAGCTTTCTTT.

The chain has TRBV7-9 and TRBJ1-6; no firm D call. This CDR3 region has 13 residues. The V gene lost 1 base and the J gene lost 7 bases, with 5 bases spanning the gap. Germline values: CDR1 SEHNR, CDR2 FQNEAQ (reference sequence). In DNA, the CDR3 is TGTGCCAGCAGCTTAGTGCGGAATTCACCCCTCCACTTT. Translation: CASSLVRNSPLHF.

The sample holds a few counts of this clone. This chain connects TRBV7-9 to TRBJ2-3; TRBD2 agrees at 13 bases. CDR1 and CDR2 (germline): SEHNR, FQNEAQ (reference sequence). The CDR3 is made up of 14 amino acids. V lost 5 bases and J lost 10; bases outside the gene matches: 6. The CDR3 protein is CASSLGLAGEPQYF. Here the CDR3 DNA reads TGTGCCAGCAGCCTTGGACTAGCGGGGGAACCGCAGTATTTT.

This chain uses TRBV9 with TRBJ2-1, with a possible D match to TRBD1 (6 bases). This CDR3 contains 15 residues. Trimming took 0 bases from V and 7 from J, leaving 14 bases between them. Germline CDR1 and CDR2: SGDLS and YYNGEE. The CDR3 reads CASSVEGTTRNEQFF. In DNA form, the CDR3 reads TGTGCCAGCAGCGTAGAAGGGACAACTAGAAATGAGCAGTTCTTC.

The chain combines TRBV25-1 with TRBJ1-4, with D perhaps TRBD1 (6 bases). Trimming removed 6 bases from V and 1 base from J, with 21 bases in between. CDR3 size: 18 residues. In germline, CDR1 is MGHDK, CDR2 SYGVNS. For the CDR3, the DNA is TGTGCCAGCAGGGGGGGGCAGGGCAGAGGAGGAACTAATGAAAAACTGTTTTTT. It yields the protein CASRGGQGRGGTNEKLFF.

The chain employs TRBV9 and TRBJ2-3; weak D call: TRBD1 (5 bases). From germline, CDR1 is SGDLS and CDR2 YYNGEE. This CDR3 region has 17 residues. With 4 bases removed from V and 4 bases from J, the gap between germline ends came to 22 bases. The CDR3, as DNA: TGTGCCAGCAGCACTACCGAAAGGGGCCGGGTCCCAGATACGCAGTATTTT. Encoded protein: CASSTTERGRVPDTQYF.

The V gene is TRBV28, the J gene TRBJ2-5, with D perhaps TRBD1 (5 bases). This CDR3 spans 16 amino acids. Trimming cost V 0 bases and J 1 base, with 12 bases left between them. Germline V gene data show CDR1 as MDHEN and CDR2 as SYDVKM. CDR3 loop: CASSLWAGLGQETQYF. The DNA for the CDR3 is TGTGCCAGCAGTTTATGGGCAGGGTTGGGCCAAGAGACCCAGTACTTC. Full variable domain (outside the CDR3, taken from reference TRBV28 and TRBJ2-5): DVKVTQSSRYLVKRTGEKVFLECVQDMDHENMFWYRQDPGLGLRLIYFSYDVKMKEKGDIPEGYSVSREKKERFSLILESASTNQTSMYLCASSLWAGLGQETQYFGPGTRLLVL.

The gene calls are TRBV19 and TRBJ1-2, with D possibly matching TRBD1 (6 bases). V lost 3 bases to trimming and J lost 4 bases, with 9 bases between them. CDR3 length: 13 residues. Germline CDR1 reads LNHDA; CDR2 reads SQIVND (reference sequence). The CDR3 sequence: CASSMSTGYGYTF. CDR3 DNA: TGTGCCAGTAGTATGTCGACAGGCTATGGCTACACCTTC.